This paragraph reports one T cell receptor (beta chain). The antigen remains unidentified. This CDR3 comprises 15 residues. Time point: pretreatment peripheral blood. This sample is drawn from a study of PD-L1 blockade in urothelial cancer. Study context: Male patients with bladder-origin urothelial cancer numbered about nine tenths of the roughly 29. The analyses of blood took place 3 weeks (second dose) and 6 weeks after treatment start. Median T cell yield per blood sample was over 130,000 cells.

Findings and limits, study-wide: Having blood TCR clonality under the median before treatment predicted better survival.

Here immunoSEQ multiplex PCR was the method, and the copy in TCRdb shows in-frame clones only, minus some. Of 95,000 to 100,000 clones in the sample, roughly 87% were seen once. This chain joins TRBV12-2 and TRBJ2-7; the D segment call TRBD2 is taken from the table without a DNA check. TRBV12-2 is given as a pseudogene. This clonotype originated in a man aged 60 to 75 with urothelial cancer. Material: PBMCs, obtained around atezolizumab (anti-PD-L1) treatment. CDR3: CASRSTSGRMREQYF. CDR3 coding DNA: TGTGCAAGTCGCTCGACTAGCGGGAGGATGCGGGAGCAGTACTTC.